A selection of T cell receptor beta chains follows, all from one sample in a study of OX40 agonist ivuxolimab in advanced cancers. Profiled with immunoSEQ multiplex PCR; TCRdb holds only in-frame clones, not every one. In the table there are 85,000 to 100,000 clones, roughly 90% of which are singletons. The material sequenced was CD4+ or CD8+ T cells sorted from blood, taken in a trial of the OX40 agonist ivuxolimab. The receptors come from an adult with an advanced solid tumor such as melanoma, head and neck, liver or kidney cancer. CDR3s include the opening cysteine and the closing phenylalanine or tryptophan.

V gene	CDR3 protein
TRBV7-9	CASSLGSIGGNEQFF
TRBV2	CASSARTGTGNTIYF
TRBV6-4	CASSDTADRKVKAFF
TRBV19	CASSIGTGVEKLFF
TRBV4-3	CASSQDRGYEQYF
TRBV7-2	CASSRESGGTWGEQYF
TRBV27	CATKVEQGYNSPLHF
TRBV4-2	CASSPRDRDQPQHF
TRBV2	CASSEARVQETQYF
TRBV6-6	CASGVRDAEQFF
TRBV30	CAWRTGPGSPLHF
TRBV18	CASSLNHNTEAFF
TRBV5-1	CASSLGPPIGELFF
TRBV19	CASSIRPGRISGNTIYF
TRBV28	CASERNNQPQHF
TRBV11-3	CASSEGQNTGELFF